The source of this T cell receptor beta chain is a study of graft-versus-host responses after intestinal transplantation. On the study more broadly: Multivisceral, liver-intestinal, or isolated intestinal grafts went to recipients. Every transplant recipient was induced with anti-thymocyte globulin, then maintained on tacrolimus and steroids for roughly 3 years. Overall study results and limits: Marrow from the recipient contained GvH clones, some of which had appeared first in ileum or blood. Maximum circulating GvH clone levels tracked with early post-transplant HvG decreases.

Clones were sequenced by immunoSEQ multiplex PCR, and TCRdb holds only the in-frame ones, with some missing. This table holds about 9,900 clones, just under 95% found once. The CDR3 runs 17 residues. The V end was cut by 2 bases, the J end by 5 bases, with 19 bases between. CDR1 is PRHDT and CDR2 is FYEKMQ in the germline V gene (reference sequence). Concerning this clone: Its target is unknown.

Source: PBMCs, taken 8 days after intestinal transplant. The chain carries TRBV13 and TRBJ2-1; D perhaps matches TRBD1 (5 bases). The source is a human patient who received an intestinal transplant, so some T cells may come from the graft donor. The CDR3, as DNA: TGTGCCAGCAGCTTATGGGGCTCCGTGAACCGGGACAATGAGCAGTTCTTC. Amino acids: CASSLWGSVNRDNEQFF.